This TCR beta chain emerged from a study of blood T cell repertoires in COVID-19. Turning to the study itself: COVID-19 samples, acute and convalescent, were from the United States, Italy and Spain. PBMCs, B-cell-depleted T cells, or T cells were the source of the cDNA or gDNA that made up the material.

Germline V CDR1 and CDR2: SNHLY, FYNNEI. V was clipped by 2 bases and J by 2 bases, with 7 bases between them. The CDR3 is made up of 14 amino acids. As handled by the study authors: Estimation of nucleated cell counts was performed using reference gene primer amplification. Profiling relied on immunoSEQ multiplex PCR, and the TCRdb table lists in-frame clones only, not all of them. From that table come the V and J calls and clone size; the DNA was used to work out D and trimming. The table records about 200,000 clones, 65% to 90% of them present only once. Sequencing input: peripheral blood. The chain combines TRBV2 with TRBJ1-5; D not certain. This TCR came from a man at least 80 years old with acute or convalescent COVID-19. The CDR3: CASSEYGGNQPQHF. CDR3 sequence (DNA): TGTGCCAGCAGTGAATACGGTGGCAATCAGCCCCAGCATTTT.